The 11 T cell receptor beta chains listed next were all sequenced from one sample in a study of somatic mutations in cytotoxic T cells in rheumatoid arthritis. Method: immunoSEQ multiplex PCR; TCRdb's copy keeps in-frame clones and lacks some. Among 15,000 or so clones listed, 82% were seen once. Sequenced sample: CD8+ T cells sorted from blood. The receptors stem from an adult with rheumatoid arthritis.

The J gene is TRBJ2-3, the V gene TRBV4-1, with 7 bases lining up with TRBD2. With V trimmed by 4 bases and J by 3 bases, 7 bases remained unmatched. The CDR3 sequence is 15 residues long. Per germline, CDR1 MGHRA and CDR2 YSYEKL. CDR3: CASSPWGEGTDTQYF. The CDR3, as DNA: TGCGCCAGCAGCCCCTGGGGGGAGGGAACAGATACGCAGTATTTT.

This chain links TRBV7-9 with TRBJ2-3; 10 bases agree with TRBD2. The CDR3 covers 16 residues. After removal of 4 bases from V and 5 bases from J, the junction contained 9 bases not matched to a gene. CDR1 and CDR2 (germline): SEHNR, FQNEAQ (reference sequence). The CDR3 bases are TGTGCCAGCAGCTCCGCCGAGCGGGGGGGCCAAGATACGCAGTATTTT. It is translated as CASSSAERGGQDTQYF.

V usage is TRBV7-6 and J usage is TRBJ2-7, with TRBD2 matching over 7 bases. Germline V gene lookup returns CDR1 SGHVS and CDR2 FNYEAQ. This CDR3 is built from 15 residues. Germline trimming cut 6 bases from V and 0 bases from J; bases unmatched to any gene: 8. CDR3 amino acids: CASSMRGTSSYEQYF. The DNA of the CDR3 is TGTGCCAGCAGTATGCGGGGGACCAGCTCCTACGAGCAGTACTTC. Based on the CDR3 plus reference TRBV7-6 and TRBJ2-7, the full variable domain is GAGVSQSPRYKVTKRGQDVALRCDPISGHVSLYWYRQALGQGPEFLTYFNYEAQQDKSGLPNDRFSAERPEGSISTLTIQRTEQRDSAMYRCASSMRGTSSYEQYFGPGTRLTVT.

CDR3: CAISPHVGLAGSDPDTQYF. The DNA for the CDR3 is TGTGCCATCAGTCCCCATGTAGGACTAGCGGGATCGGACCCAGATACGCAGTATTTT. The V and J genes are TRBV10-3 and TRBJ2-3; 12 bases agree with TRBD2. With 5 bases clipped from V and 4 bases from J, the junction kept 16 bases outside the gene matches. Germline V gene lookup returns CDR1 ENHRY and CDR2 SYGVKD. The CDR3 has 19 residues.

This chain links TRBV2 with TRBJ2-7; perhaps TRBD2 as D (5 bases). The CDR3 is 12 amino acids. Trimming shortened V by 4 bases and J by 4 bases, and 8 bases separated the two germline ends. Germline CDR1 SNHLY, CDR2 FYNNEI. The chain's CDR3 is CASSAGSYEQYF. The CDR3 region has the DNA TGTGCCAGCAGTGCGGGGAGTTACGAGCAGTACTTC.

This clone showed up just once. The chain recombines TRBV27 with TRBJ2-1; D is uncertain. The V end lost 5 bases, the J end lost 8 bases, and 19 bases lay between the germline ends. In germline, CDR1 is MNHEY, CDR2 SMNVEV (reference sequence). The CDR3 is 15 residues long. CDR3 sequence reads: CASSPNAPSWDEQFF. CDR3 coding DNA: TGTGCCAGCAGTCCGAACGCCCCCTCGTGGGATGAGCAGTTCTTC.

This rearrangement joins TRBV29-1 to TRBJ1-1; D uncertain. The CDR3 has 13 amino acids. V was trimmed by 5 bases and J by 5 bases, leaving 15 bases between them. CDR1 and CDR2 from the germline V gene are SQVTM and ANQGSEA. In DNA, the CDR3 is TGCAGCGTTCTAGGGCTCCTGGGGACTGAAGCTTTCTTT. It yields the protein CSVLGLLGTEAFF.

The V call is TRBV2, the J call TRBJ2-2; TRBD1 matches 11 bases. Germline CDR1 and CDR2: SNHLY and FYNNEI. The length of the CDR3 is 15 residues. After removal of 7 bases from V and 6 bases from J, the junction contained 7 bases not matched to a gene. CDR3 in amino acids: CASTPGQGESGELFF. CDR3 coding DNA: TGTGCCAGCACCCCGGGACAGGGGGAGTCCGGGGAGCTGTTTTTT.

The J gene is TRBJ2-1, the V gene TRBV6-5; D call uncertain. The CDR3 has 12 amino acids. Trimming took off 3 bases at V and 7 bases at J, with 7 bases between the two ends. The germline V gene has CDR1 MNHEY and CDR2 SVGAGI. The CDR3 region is CASSYLGNEQFF. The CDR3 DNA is TGTGCCAGCAGTTATCTGGGGAATGAGCAGTTCTTC.

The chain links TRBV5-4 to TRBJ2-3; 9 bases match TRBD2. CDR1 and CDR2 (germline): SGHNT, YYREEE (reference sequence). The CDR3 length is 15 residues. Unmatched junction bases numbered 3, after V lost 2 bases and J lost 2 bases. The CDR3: CASSFLAGNTDTQYF. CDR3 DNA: TGTGCCAGCAGCTTCCTAGCGGGAAACACAGATACGCAGTATTTT.

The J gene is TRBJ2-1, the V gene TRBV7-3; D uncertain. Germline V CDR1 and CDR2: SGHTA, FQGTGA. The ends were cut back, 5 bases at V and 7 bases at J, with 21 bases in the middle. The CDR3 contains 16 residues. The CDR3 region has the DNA TGTGCCAGCAGCCTAGACCCAGGCTTAGACGTGAATGAGCAGTTCTTC. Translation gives CASSLDPGLDVNEQFF. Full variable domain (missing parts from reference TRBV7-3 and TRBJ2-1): GAGVSQTPSNKVTEKGKYVELRCDPISGHTALYWYRQSLGQGPEFLIYFQGTGAADDSGLPNDRFFAVRPEGSVSTLKIQRTERGDSAVYLCASSLDPGLDVNEQFFGPGTRLTVL.